What follows are 14 T cell receptor beta chains derived from one specimen sequenced in a study of metastatic and nonmetastatic thyroid tumors. Until they underwent thyroid surgery, no patient had received any treatment. MiXCR reprocessed the PCR reads for TCRdb. Among more than 35,000 clones listed, about a sixth were seen once. The sample taken for sequencing was blood. Receptor source: a male donor with papillary thyroid cancer or a benign thyroid nodule (not recorded which). Some clones in this sample may be carry-over from other donors' samples.

This clone was seen a handful of times. V usage is TRBV28 and J usage is TRBJ1-6, with a weak D call TRBD1 (5 bases). V gave up 5 bases and J gave up 3 bases, with 8 bases separating them. The CDR3 consists of 14 residues. Germline V gives CDR1 MDHEN, CDR2 SYDVKM. CDR3 in amino acids: CASSADSYNSPLHF. The CDR3 nucleotides are TGTGCCAGCAGTGCTGACAGCTATAATTCACCCCTCCACTTT. The variable domain in full, completed from reference TRBV28 and TRBJ1-6, reads DVKVTQSSRYLVKRTGEKVFLECVQDMDHENMFWYRQDPGLGLRLIYFSYDVKMKEKGDIPEGYSVSREKKERFSLILESASTNQTSMYLCASSADSYNSPLHFGNGTRLTVT.

This clone was picked up many times. The V and J genes are TRBV6-4 and TRBJ1-1; D call uncertain. CDR1 and CDR2 (germline): MRHNA, SNTAGT. V lost 6 bases to trimming and J lost 1 base, with 9 bases between them. The CDR3 has 13 residues. The CDR3 here is CASSAGENTEAFF. The CDR3 DNA reads as TGTGCCAGCAGCGCAGGAGAGAACACTGAAGCTTTCTTT.

At least ten counts were recorded for this clone. The V gene is TRBV24-1, the J gene TRBJ1-2; no clear D. The CDR3 has 14 amino acids. The V end was cut by 2 bases, the J end by 4 bases, with 10 bases between. CDR1 KGHDR and CDR2 SFDVKD come from the germline V gene. The CDR3 DNA reads as TGTGCCACCAGTGATTCTTCCAGGACCTATGGCTACACCTTC. This encodes CATSDSSRTYGYTF.

This clone appeared many times. V gene TRBV20-1 combines with J gene TRBJ2-1, with 7 bases that match TRBD2. In germline, CDR1 is DFQATT, CDR2 SNEGSKA (reference sequence). V lost 1 base to trimming and J lost 0 bases; unmatched junction nucleotides: 3. CDR3 length: 15 amino acids. The CDR3: CSARVGGFSYNEQFF. In DNA, the CDR3 is TGCAGTGCTAGAGTGGGAGGGTTCTCCTACAATGAGCAGTTCTTC.

This clone was counted a few times. A junction boundary mismatches the germline segment, possibly from a read error. CDR3 sequence (DNA): TGTGCCAGCAGTCCCCGCCGGTACGGCCATAACTATGTCTACACCTTC. It codes for CASSPRRYGHNYVYTF. The chain combines TRBV7-8 with TRBJ1-2; D gene ambiguous. The germline gives CDR1 SGHVS, CDR2 FQNEAQ. This CDR3 is 16 amino acids long.

The CDR3 DNA follows: TGTGCCAGCAGTCCACAGGGAACCTATGGCTACACCTTC. Encoded protein: CASSPQGTYGYTF. The rearrangement uses TRBV25-1 and TRBJ1-2; weak D call: TRBD1 (6 bases). This CDR3 contains 13 residues. The V gene's germline CDR1 is MGHDK and CDR2 SYGVNS. V lost 5 bases to trimming and J lost 4 bases, with 11 bases between them.

The count of this clone is one. A much larger clone sits a single nucleotide away, making a read error possible. The chain uses TRBV7-9 and TRBJ2-5; D remains ambiguous. Germline V lookup: CDR1 SEHNR, CDR2 FQNEAQ (reference sequence). The CDR3 is 15 amino acids. CDR3 sequence: CASSGVWSSLETKYF. Written as DNA, the CDR3 is TGTGCCAGCAGTGGGGTATGGAGCTCTTTAGAGACCAAGTACTTC. The variable domain in full, with the rest retrieved from reference TRBV7-9 and TRBJ2-5, is DTGVSQNPRHKITKRGQNVTFRCDPISEHNRLYWYRQTLGQGPEFLTYFQNEAQLEKSRLLSDRFSAERPKGSFSTLEIQRTEQGDSAMYLCASSGVWSSLETKYFGPGTRLLVL.

Sample share makes this clone medium-sized. The chain recombines TRBV7-9 with TRBJ1-2; D gene ambiguous. This CDR3 contains 11 residues. Deletions cut 3 bases from V and 8 bases from J, with 7 bases between. Germline V gene sequence: CDR1 SEHNR, CDR2 FQNEAQ (reference sequence). CDR3 nucleotides: TGTGCCAGCAGCTTTTCCTCGGGCTACACCTTC. Translated: CASSFSSGYTF.

This clone was recorded many times. This chain connects TRBV28 to TRBJ1-5; 10 bases are shared with TRBD1. The CDR3 extends over 15 amino acids. CDR1 and CDR2 from the germline V gene are MDHEN and SYDVKM. The J segment lost 7 bases and the V segment lost 6 bases, leaving 9 bases of the junction unmatched. In DNA form, the CDR3 reads TGTGCCAGCAGGAGGGACAGGGGAGGAGTACAGCCCCAGCATTTT. Translation gives CASRRDRGGVQPQHF.

This clone was counted at least ten times. The chain joins TRBV27 to TRBJ1-2, with D maybe TRBD1 (6 bases). V shed 5 bases and J shed 5 bases, with 15 bases lying between them. CDR1 is MNHEY, CDR2 SMNVEV, per germline (reference sequence). The CDR3 extends over 14 amino acids. The CDR3 nucleotides are TGTGCCAGCAGTCCACGCAATAGGGGGTATGGCTACACCTTC. This codes for CASSPRNRGYGYTF.

This clone appeared many times. The V and J genes are TRBV24-1 and TRBJ2-1; D remains ambiguous. Germline lookup yields CDR1 KGHDR and CDR2 SFDVKD. CDR3 length equals 13 residues. Trimming shortened V by 8 bases and J by 12 bases, and 19 bases separated the two germline ends. CDR3 sequence (DNA): TGTGCCACCATAGGGTTCGGAATCTTCGGGCAGTTCTTC. This encodes CATIGFGIFGQFF.

The rearrangement joins TRBV6-1 to TRBJ1-5; TRBD1 agrees at 9 bases. The germline V gene encodes CDR1 MNHNS and CDR2 SASEGT. The V and J ends lost 5 bases and 5 bases, in that order; junction bases with no gene match: 4. This CDR3 region has 14 residues. CDR3 in DNA: TGTGCCAGCAGTCCTACAGGGGGCCATCAGCCCCAGCATTTT. Translation gives CASSPTGGHQPQHF.

This clone appeared many times. The chain links TRBV4-2 to TRBJ1-1; TRBD1 might be the D (5 bases). CDR3 length equals 15 residues. V lost 1 base and J lost 8, with 17 bases in between. Germline assignment: CDR1 LGHNA and CDR2 YNFKEQ. The CDR3 coding sequence is TGTGCCAGCAGCCAAGGGGGCACAAATAAGAACGAAGCTTTCTTT. Protein sequence: CASSQGGTNKNEAFF.

A note on this clone: This sequence may be a read error, since a much larger clone differs from it by one base. This chain uses TRBV4-1 with TRBJ2-5; D gene unclear. Germline V gene data show CDR1 as MGHRA and CDR2 as YSYEKL. With 0 bases removed from V and 3 bases from J, the gap between germline ends came to 14 bases. The CDR3 is 16 residues long. CDR3 nucleotides: TGCGCCAGCAGCCAAGATCTGGCCCTAAGTGAAGAGACCCAGTACTTC. The encoded protein is CASSQDLALSEETQYF.